There are many counts of the clone carrying this T cell receptor beta chain. Antigen specificity is unknown. Generation of TCR cDNA used 5'RACE template switching (which added a universal primer site and UMIs). One entry per CDR3 protein results from TCRdb running MiXCR on the 5' RACE reads. The repertoire holds about 160,000 distinct CDR3 sequences, 6% to 7.5% seen once, with 2.5% in the top ten. The germline gives CDR1 KGHSH, CDR2 LQKENI. Trimming shortened V by 3 bases and J by 11 bases, and 16 bases separated the two germline ends. This CDR3 has 13 amino acids. The sample originates from a study of T cells after yellow fever vaccination. Turning to the study itself: Fractions low in cell number were prepared with SMART-Seq v4 Ultra Low Input. Study conclusions and caveats: It was the secondary response that reached its peak faster, day 5 versus 15, but it was weaker.

Here the sequenced sample was CD4+ T cells sorted from PBMCs, taken about 5 days after the first yellow fever vaccination. The J gene is TRBJ1-1, the V gene TRBV18; maybe TRBD1 (6 bases). This receptor was taken from a man younger than 35 who received the YFV17D yellow fever vaccine. In nucleotides, the CDR3 is TGTGCCAGCTCACCCTCGGACAGCCGAGGGGCTTTCTTT. Translation gives CASSPSDSRGAFF. The full variable domain, rest sourced from reference TRBV18 and TRBJ1-1, is NAGVMQNPRHLVRRRGQEARLRCSPMKGHSHVYWYRQLPEEGLKFMVYLQKENIIDESGMPKERFSAEFPKEGPSILRIQQVVRGDSAAYFCASSPSDSRGAFFGQGTRLTVV.